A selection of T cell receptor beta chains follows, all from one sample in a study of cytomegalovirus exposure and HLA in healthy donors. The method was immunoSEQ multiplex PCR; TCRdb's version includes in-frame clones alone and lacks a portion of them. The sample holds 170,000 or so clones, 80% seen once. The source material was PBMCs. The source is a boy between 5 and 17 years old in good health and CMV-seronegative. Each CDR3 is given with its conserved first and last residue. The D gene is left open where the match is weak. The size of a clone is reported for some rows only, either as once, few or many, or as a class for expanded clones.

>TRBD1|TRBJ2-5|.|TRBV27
CASSLADRETQYF
TGTGCCAGCAGTTTAGCGGACAGGGAGACCCAGTACTTC
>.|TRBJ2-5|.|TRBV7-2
CASSLVGREETQYF
TGTGCCAGCAGCTTAGTGGGCAGGGAAGAGACCCAGTACTTC
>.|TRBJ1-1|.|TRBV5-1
CASSLGGANTEAFF
TGCGCCAGCAGCTTGGGCGGGGCGAACACTGAAGCTTTCTTT
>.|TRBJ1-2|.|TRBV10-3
CAITPGGVSNYGYTF
TGTGCCATCACCCCCGGAGGGGTTTCTAACTATGGCTACACCTTC
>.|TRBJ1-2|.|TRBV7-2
CASSLASVGRRETSRYGYTF
TGTGCCAGCAGCTTAGCGTCGGTGGGCAGGAGGGAGACCTCGCGCTATGGCTACACCTTC
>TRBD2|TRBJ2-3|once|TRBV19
CASNGGYRADTQYF
TGTGCCAGTAACGGGGGGTACCGGGCAGATACGCAGTATTTT
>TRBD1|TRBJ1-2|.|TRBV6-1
CASSEATTGDYGYTF
TGTGCCAGCAGTGAAGCTACGACAGGGGACTATGGCTACACCTTC
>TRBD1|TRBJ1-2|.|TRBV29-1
CSASTGDGIRYTF
TGCAGCGCCTCGACAGGGGACGGGATAAGATACACCTTC
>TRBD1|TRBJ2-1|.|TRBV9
CASSGGQDTYNEQFF
TGTGCCAGCAGCGGTGGACAGGATACCTACAATGAGCAGTTCTTC
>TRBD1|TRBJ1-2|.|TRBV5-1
CASRGQGEVRHGYTF
TGCGCCAGCAGGGGACAGGGTGAGGTTCGTCATGGCTACACCTTC
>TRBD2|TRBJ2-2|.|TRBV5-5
CASRSSSGGYTGELFF
TGTGCCAGCAGGAGCTCTAGCGGGGGATACACCGGGGAGCTGTTTTTT
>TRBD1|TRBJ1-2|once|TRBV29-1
CSVFEGAGTGFGYTF
TGCAGCGTTTTTGAAGGGGCCGGGACAGGGTTCGGCTACACCTTC
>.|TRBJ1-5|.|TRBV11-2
CASSLGPGGAYSNQPQHF
TGTGCCAGCAGCTTAGGGCCAGGTGGGGCTTATAGCAATCAGCCCCAGCATTTT
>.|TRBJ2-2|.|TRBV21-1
CASSKARDCANTGELFF
TGTGCCAGCAGCAAAGCCAGAGACTGTGCGAACACCGGGGAGCTGTTTTTT
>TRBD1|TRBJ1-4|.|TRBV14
CASSQGQGAEKLFF
TGTGCCAGCAGCCAAGGGCAGGGGGCGGAAAAACTGTTTTTT